Ten or more counts support the clone carrying this TCR beta chain. As yet, its antigen is unknown. A junction boundary mismatches the germline segment, possibly from a read error. Germline CDR1 SGHRS, CDR2 YFSETQ. The CDR3 runs to 11 residues. The record originates from a study of identical twins. Study outcomes and limitations: Cord blood beta clonotypes present at high abundance carried fewer insertions; no such pattern appeared in memory repertoires. Model-predicted out-of-frame TCR alpha sharing fell below observed values in monozygotic twins.

TCRdb analysed the 5' RACE reads with MiXCR anew, one entry per CDR3 protein. This sample yields some 500,000 distinct CDR3 sequences, of which roughly a fifth are seen a single time; around 0.9% belongs to the top ten. These data also featured in a second study, about T cells expressing NK-cell markers. Turning to that study: No clear determination of HCMV specificity was made for expanded NKG2C+ T cell clones.

The chain carries TRBV5-1 and TRBJ2-7; D remains ambiguous. Sequencing was performed on CD4+ T cells sorted from blood. The TCR was taken from a woman under 30 in good health. CDR3 in DNA: TGTGCCAGCAGCTTAGAGTACGAGCAGTACTTC. Its translation: CASSLEYEQYF.